Shown below are 23 T cell receptor beta chains from a single sample sequenced in a study of T cell repertoires in ileal Crohn's disease. Using immunoSEQ multiplex PCR, the repertoire was profiled, and TCRdb retains in-frame clones only, with some absent. This table holds around 13,000 clones, under 90% found once. Sample: ileal tissue. Receptors were obtained from an adult with Crohn's disease.

In its sample, this clone was seen once. The chain employs TRBV2 and TRBJ1-6; 10 nucleotides match TRBD1. CDR1 is SNHLY, CDR2 FYNNEI, per germline. V shed 4 bases, J shed 6 bases, and the junction held 3 bases outside the gene matches. This CDR3 is built from 15 residues. The CDR3 DNA is TGTGCCAGCAGTGGGACAGGGGGTGGTAATTCACCCCTCCACTTT. Amino acid sequence: CASSGTGGGNSPLHF.

This chain uses TRBV21-1 with TRBJ2-3; TRBD1 reflects the table's D call only, with no check against the DNA. TRBV21-1 corresponds to a pseudogene. The CDR3 has 16 amino acids. The CDR3 loop reads CASGLDRGVLPDTQYF. Written as DNA, the CDR3 is TGTGCCAGCGGACTGGACAGGGGTGTGTTGCCAGATACGCAGTATTTT.

The chain couples TRBV15 to TRBJ2-3, with TRBD1 as a possible D gene (5 bases). This CDR3 has 15 residues. V gave up 5 bases and J gave up 2 bases, with 14 bases separating them. In germline, CDR1 is LNHNV, CDR2 YYDKDF (reference sequence). The CDR3 region is CATSRWTSPTDTQYF. CDR3 coding DNA: TGTGCCACCAGCCGCTGGACATCCCCCACAGATACGCAGTATTTT.

This rearrangement joins TRBV7-2 to TRBJ2-2, with D possibly matching TRBD2 (5 bases). The CDR3 spans 14 residues. Trimming stripped 6 bases from V and 3 bases from J, with 11 bases between. Looked up from germline, CDR1 is SGHTA and CDR2 is FQGNSA. The CDR3 DNA is TGTGCCAGCAGTCAGGACTCTTACACCGGGGAGCTGTTTTTT. Its translation is CASSQDSYTGELFF. The whole variable domain, remainder taken from reference TRBV7-2 and TRBJ2-2, is GAGVSQSPSNKVTEKGKDVELRCDPISGHTALYWYRQSLGQGLEFLIYFQGNSAPDKSGLPSDRFSAERTGGSVSTLTIQRTQQEDSAVYLCASSQDSYTGELFFGEGSRLTVL.

The chain combines TRBV5-4 with TRBJ2-3, with D possibly matching TRBD2 (6 bases). The germline V gene encodes CDR1 SGHNT and CDR2 YYREEE (reference sequence). This CDR3 has 15 residues. The V end was cut by 3 bases, the J end by 6 bases, with 17 bases between. CDR3 coding DNA: TGTGCCAGCAGCTCGGACCTTAGCGGAGCTGATACGCAGTATTTT. Translation: CASSSDLSGADTQYF.

The V and J genes are TRBV4-2 and TRBJ1-2; 9 nucleotides agree with TRBD1. Germline assignment: CDR1 LGHNA and CDR2 YNFKEQ. The J segment lost 7 bases and the V segment lost 1 base, leaving 4 bases of the junction unmatched. The CDR3 has 14 amino acids. This CDR3 is CASSQGTGESGYTF. Here the CDR3 DNA reads TGTGCCAGCAGCCAAGGGACAGGGGAGTCTGGCTACACCTTC.

The chain combines TRBV9 with TRBJ2-3, with TRBD2 matching 7 bases. The CDR3 loop spans 15 amino acids. With V trimmed by 3 bases and J by 2 bases, 6 bases remained unmatched. From germline, CDR1 is SGDLS and CDR2 YYNGEE. For the CDR3, the DNA is TGTGCCAGCAGCGAAAGCGGGGCTTACACAGATACGCAGTATTTT. It yields the protein CASSESGAYTDTQYF.

This rearrangement joins TRBV7-2 to TRBJ2-7, with D maybe TRBD2 (6 bases). The CDR3 contains 13 residues. Trimming removed 5 bases from V and 6 bases from J, with 14 bases in between. Germline V gives CDR1 SGHTA, CDR2 FQGNSA. The DNA for the CDR3 is TGTGCCAGCAGCCTCCGGGACTTCCTCGAGCAGTACTTC. Translated: CASSLRDFLEQYF. Using reference TRBV7-2 and TRBJ2-7 for the parts outside the CDR3, the full variable domain is GAGVSQSPSNKVTEKGKDVELRCDPISGHTALYWYRQSLGQGLEFLIYFQGNSAPDKSGLPSDRFSAERTGGSVSTLTIQRTQQEDSAVYLCASSLRDFLEQYFGPGTRLTVT.

The V and J genes are TRBV6-1 and TRBJ2-1, with 8 bases matching TRBD2. The J segment lost 14 bases and the V segment lost 1 base, leaving 10 bases of the junction unmatched. Germline CDR1 MNHNS, CDR2 SASEGT. The CDR3 runs to 14 residues. The CDR3 DNA reads as TGTGCCAGCAGTGAAGATATCCGGGAGGGCCAGAAGTTCTTC. The encoded protein is CASSEDIREGQKFF.

This chain connects TRBV7-2 to TRBJ1-5; a weak D match, TRBD1 (6 bases). The germline V and J ends were trimmed by 5 bases and 3 bases, with 11 bases remaining between them. The CDR3 runs to 14 residues. CDR1 and CDR2 (germline): SGHTA, FQGNSA. The CDR3 loop is CASSRDRLNQPQHF. The CDR3, as DNA: TGTGCCAGCAGCCGCGACAGGCTCAATCAGCCCCAGCATTTT.

The chain combines TRBV10-3 with TRBJ1-6; the D is unclear. CDR1 and CDR2 from the germline V gene are ENHRY and SYGVKD. This CDR3 is built from 14 residues. V lost 0 bases, J lost 7 bases, and 7 bases lay in between. The CDR3 loop reads CAISESVENSPLHF. The DNA of the CDR3 is TGTGCCATCAGTGAGTCGGTGGAGAATTCACCCCTCCACTTT.

The chain is built from TRBV30 and TRBJ1-1; 9 nucleotides align to TRBD1. CDR1 and CDR2 (germline): GTSNPN, SVGIG (reference sequence). The CDR3 contains 16 residues. V was pared by 2 bases and J by 3 bases, with 10 bases of the junction left unmatched. CDR3: CAWSYRGRGPYTEAFF. The CDR3 DNA is TGTGCCTGGAGTTACAGGGGGCGAGGTCCGTACACTGAAGCTTTCTTT.

The rearrangement uses TRBV29-1 and TRBJ2-7; D unclear. The CDR3 extends over 12 amino acids. Trimming pared 6 bases from V and 0 bases from J, leaving 9 bases between. Germline loops: CDR1 SQVTM, CDR2 ANQGSEA. In DNA form, the CDR3 reads TGCAGCGTCGCCATGAGCTCCTACGAGCAGTACTTC. Translation: CSVAMSSYEQYF.

The chain carries TRBV19 and TRBJ2-1; 14 bases are a match to TRBD2. The CDR3 runs 17 residues. Germline V CDR1 and CDR2: LNHDA, SQIVND (reference sequence). Germline trimming cut 4 bases from V and 4 bases from J; bases unmatched to any gene: 6. This chain's CDR3 is CASSTRLAGGGYNEQFF. The CDR3 DNA is TGTGCCAGTAGTACAAGACTAGCGGGAGGGGGGTACAATGAGCAGTTCTTC.

This clone was counted between two and nine times. V usage is TRBV9 and J usage is TRBJ1-5; possibly TRBD1 for D (5 bases). V gave up 6 bases and J gave up 5 bases, with 12 bases separating them. The germline V gene has CDR1 SGDLS and CDR2 YYNGEE. The CDR3 is 13 amino acids. The CDR3 sequence is CASNPGGDQPQHF. CDR3 nucleotide sequence: TGTGCCAGCAACCCAGGAGGGGATCAGCCCCAGCATTTT.

The V and J genes are TRBV21-1 and TRBJ2-5; the table's D gene call, TRBD2, was not cross checked with the DNA. TRBV21-1 is a pseudogene segment. CDR3 length: 15 amino acids. CDR3 bases: TGTGCCAGCACCATCCCGGGACTAACACAAGAGACCCAGTACTTC. Amino acid sequence: CASTIPGLTQETQYF.

This sequence joins TRBV11-3 and TRBJ2-2; 14 bases agree with TRBD2. The CDR3 sequence is 16 residues long. Germline lookup yields CDR1 SGHNT and CDR2 YENEEA. V gave up 4 bases and J gave up 6 bases; unmatched junction bases: 4. DNA of the CDR3: TGTGCCAGCAGCTCGCCGACTAGCGGGGGGGCCGGGGAGCTGTTTTTT. Translation: CASSSPTSGGAGELFF. The full variable domain, in which reference TRBV11-3 and TRBJ2-2 provide the parts outside the CDR3, is EAGVVQSPRYKIIEKKQPVAFWCNPISGHNTLYWYLQNLGQGPELLIRYENEEAVDDSQLPKDRFSAERLKGVDSTLKIQPAELGDSAVYLCASSSPTSGGAGELFFGEGSRLTVL.

This chain links TRBV20-1 with TRBJ2-5, with 8 bases lining up with TRBD1. The CDR3 extends over 11 amino acids. With V trimmed by 8 bases and J by 4 bases, 3 bases remained unmatched. Germline V gene sequence: CDR1 DFQATT, CDR2 SNEGSKA (reference sequence). Here the CDR3 reads CSFDRGETQYF. In DNA form, the CDR3 reads TGCAGTTTCGACAGGGGAGAGACCCAGTACTTC.

This clone turned up a few times. The chain employs TRBV19 and TRBJ2-6; 11 positions agree with TRBD1. V dropped 9 bases and J dropped 1; count of bases not matched to a gene: 5. CDR3 length: 16 residues. Per germline, CDR1 LNHDA and CDR2 SQIVND (reference sequence). In DNA form, the CDR3 reads TGTGCCAGCGGGACAGGGGGAGGGTCTGGGGCCAACGTCCTGACTTTC. Amino acids: CASGTGGGSGANVLTF. The full variable domain, with the rest looked up from reference TRBV19 and TRBJ2-6, is DGGITQSPKYLFRKEGQNVTLSCEQNLNHDAMYWYRQDPGQGLRLIYYSQIVNDFQKGDIAEGYSVSREKKESFPLTVTSAQKNPTAFYLCASGTGGGSGANVLTFGAGSRLTVL.

The chain couples TRBV6-6 to TRBJ1-1; 9 bases are a match to TRBD1. V lost 6 bases and J lost 0; bases outside the gene matches: 8. The CDR3 spans 16 residues. Germline CDR1 and CDR2: MNHNY and SVGAGI (reference sequence). The CDR3 protein is CASRAGTGMVNTEAFF. The CDR3 DNA follows: TGTGCCAGCAGGGCCGGGACAGGGATGGTGAACACTGAAGCTTTCTTT.

This chain uses TRBV11-2 with TRBJ1-1; D not certain. The CDR3 spans 14 residues. Germline-derived CDR1 and CDR2 are SGHAT and FQNNGV. The V end lost 1 base, the J end lost 7 bases, and 13 bases lay between the germline ends. DNA for the CDR3: TGTGCCAGCAGCTTAGTTTTAGGGAGGATTGAAGCTTTCTTT. It encodes CASSLVLGRIEAFF.

CDR3 nucleotides: TGTGCCAGCAGCTTTACTAGCGGCGAGCAGTACTTC. It is translated as CASSFTSGEQYF. The rearrangement uses TRBV7-2 and TRBJ2-7; 8 bases align to TRBD2. The germline CDR1 and CDR2 sequences are SGHTA and FQGNSA. The CDR3 totals 12 residues. The ends lost 3 bases at V and 6 bases at J; junction bases unmatched: 1.

The rearrangement uses TRBV13 and TRBJ2-1, with 9 bases that match TRBD2. Trimming at V came to 8 bases and at J to 8 bases, leaving 7 bases not matched to a gene. Germline lookup yields CDR1 PRHDT and CDR2 FYEKMQ (reference sequence). The CDR3 length is 13 residues. The chain's CDR3 is CASRGTSFYEQFF. The CDR3 nucleotides are TGTGCCAGCCGGGGGACTAGCTTCTATGAGCAGTTCTTC.